This T cell receptor (beta chain) was retrieved from a study of identical twins. Findings of the study overall: Abundant beta clonotypes from cord blood bore fewer insertions; memory repertoires lacked this pattern. Twin pairs had excess sharing that was weaker in beta out-of-frame sequences.

In regard to this clonotype: The antigen is not known.

A universal primer site was added by template switching, and unique molecular identifiers were carried by the cDNA. TCRdb fed the 5' RACE reads into MiXCR, producing one record per CDR3 protein. The profile shows fewer than 500,000 distinct CDR3 sequences, roughly 13% of them singletons. CDR3 length: 13 residues. The J segment lost 0 bases and the V segment lost 7 bases, leaving 2 bases of the junction unmatched. Germline V lookup: CDR1 ENHRY, CDR2 SYGVKD. The same sample was also used in a study of yellow fever vaccine responses in identical twins.

The TCR sequence derives from a woman aged 18-29 years in good health. The sequencing input was CD4+ T cells sorted from blood. The chain joins TRBV10-3 to TRBJ2-7, with TRBD1 matching 8 bases. The CDR3 region has the DNA TGTGCCATCACGACAGGGGACTCCTACGAGCAGTACTTC. It codes for CAITTGDSYEQYF.